Reported below is one TCR beta chain. Unique molecular identifiers were incorporated into the prepared TCRbeta library. TCRdb reanalysed the PCR reads using MiXCR and keeps one entry per CDR3 protein. The repertoire includes about 340,000 distinct CDR3 sequences, about 16% of them detected once, and around 38% sits in the top ten. This specimen belongs to a study of T-cell reconstitution after alpha-beta-depleted transplantation in children. CDR1 SGHRS and CDR2 YFSETQ come from the germline V gene. This CDR3 is 13 amino acids long. Deletions cut 2 bases from V and 3 bases from J, with 8 bases between.

The receptor comes from a male patient aged 2 to 10 who had a stem cell transplant for acute lymphoblastic leukemia, so the T cells may come from the graft donor. The chain recombines TRBV5-1 with TRBJ1-2; D is unclear. The specimen comprised PBMCs, mostly from graft donor cells, sampled 360 days after TCRalphabeta/CD19-depleted stem cell transplant. This CDR3 is CASSFLGDYGYTF. In DNA form, the CDR3 reads TGCGCCAGCAGCTTTCTTGGGGACTATGGCTACACCTTC.